The T cell receptor (beta chain) under discussion was sequenced for a study of T cell repertoires in cytomegalovirus infection. About this clonotype itself: Its antigen is still unknown.

This CDR3 has 17 residues. Per germline, CDR1 SGHVS and CDR2 FNYEAQ. Trimming cost V 3 bases and J 4 bases, with 18 bases left between them. TCRdb re-analysed the reads in MiXCR, keeping a single row per CDR3 protein. The sample yields 45,000 to 75,000 distinct CDR3 sequences, around 30% seen once. V gene TRBV7-6 combines with J gene TRBJ1-4; D perhaps matches TRBD1 (5 bases). The sequence derives from a human donor in good health (CMV status not recorded). Some clones in this sample may be carry-over from other donors' samples. Input material: PBMCs, sequenced either directly or after in vitro stimulation (not recorded which). CDR3 sequence reads: CASSLKAGPTFNEKLFF. The DNA for the CDR3 is TGTGCCAGCAGCTTGAAGGCGGGACCGACGTTTAATGAAAAACTGTTTTTT.